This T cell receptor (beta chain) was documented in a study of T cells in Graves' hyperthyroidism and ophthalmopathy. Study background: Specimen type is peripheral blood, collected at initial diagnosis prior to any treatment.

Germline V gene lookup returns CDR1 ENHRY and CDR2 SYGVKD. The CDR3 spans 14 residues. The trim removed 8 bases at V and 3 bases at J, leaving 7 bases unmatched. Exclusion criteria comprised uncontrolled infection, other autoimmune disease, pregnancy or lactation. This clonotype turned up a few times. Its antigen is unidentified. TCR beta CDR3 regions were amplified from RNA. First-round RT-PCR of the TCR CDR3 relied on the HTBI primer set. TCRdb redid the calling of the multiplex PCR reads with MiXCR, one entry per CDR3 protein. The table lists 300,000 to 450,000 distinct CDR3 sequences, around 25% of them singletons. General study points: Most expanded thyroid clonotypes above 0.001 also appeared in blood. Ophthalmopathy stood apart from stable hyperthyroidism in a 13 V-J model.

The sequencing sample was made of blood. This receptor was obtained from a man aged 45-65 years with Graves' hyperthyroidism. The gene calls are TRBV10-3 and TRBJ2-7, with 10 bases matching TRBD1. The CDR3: CAIGKGQGSYEQYF. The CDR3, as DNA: TGTGCCATCGGGAAGGGACAGGGGAGCTACGAGCAGTACTTC.